What follows is one T cell receptor beta chain and its context. Its antigen remains unknown. PCR amplification relied on 60 Vbeta primers (plus 13 Jbeta primers). Some clones are missing from TCRdb's copy, which holds only in-frame ones; the method was immunoSEQ multiplex PCR. The sample's table shows approximately 52,000 clones. This specimen belongs to a study of cytomegalovirus exposure and HLA in healthy donors. About the research overall: Earlier, 100 million to 120 million unique TCR beta sequences were recovered from roughly 200 million T cells by an analysis. Study-wide findings and caveats: Roughly even sequencing depth across donors was the assumption behind the presence/absence analyses. In a later analysis, at a false discovery rate of 0.05, approximately 18,000 TCR beta sequences were associated with HLA alleles. Data from an earlier analysis indicated that most TCR beta V segments were productive either about 87% or about 30% of the time.

This clonotype was sampled from a man aged 50-60 years in good health and CMV-seropositive. Material: PBMCs.

CDR3 in amino acids: CASSLLAGSNEQFF. The CDR3 DNA follows: TGCGCCAGCAGTCTACTAGCGGGATCCAATGAGCAGTTCTTC. J is TRBJ2-1 and V is TRBV5-1; TRBD2 matches at 10 bases. CDR1 is SGHRS, CDR2 YFSETQ, per germline. The CDR3 runs to 14 residues. Trimming cost V 5 bases and J 6 bases; bases outside gene matches: 5.